This T cell receptor (beta chain) is from a study of shared clonotypes between healthy human individuals. The test was conducted at deep level. An approximately 200 ng quantity of DNA, roughly 29,000 T cell genomes, went into the sorted-subset replicate PCRs. Using immunoSEQ multiplex PCR, the repertoire was profiled, and TCRdb retains in-frame clones only, with some absent. The sample holds a few hundred thousand clones, less than 98% seen once. General study results and limits: Among a few donors, approximately 5% of naive CD4 clonotypes were found in common. Against clonotypes common to all four donors, non-shared ones had lower generation probabilities.

The ends were cut back, 2 bases at V and 7 bases at J, with 15 bases in the middle. Germline V gives CDR1 SEHNR, CDR2 FQNEAQ (reference sequence). The CDR3 sequence is 15 residues long. This clone was detected only once. Its antigen is not identified. The sample taken for sequencing was naive CD4+ T cells sorted from blood. The subset: CD45RA+ positively selected. This sequence originates from a woman in her twenties or thirties in good health. The chain uses TRBV7-9 and TRBJ2-1; perhaps D is TRBD1 or TRBD2 (5 bases each). The CDR3 bases are TGTGCCAGCAGCTTACATAGGACTGGGGCGAATGAGCAGTTCTTC. Amino acid sequence: CASSLHRTGANEQFF.